This TCR beta chain was recorded in a study of shared clonotypes between healthy human individuals (dated by TCRdb to 2020 to 2022). A note on the overall study: The cohort included a few men and a couple of women between 18 and 49 years of age. For each donor, CD4 naive and CD4 memory were each given three plates, CD8 naive was given two plates, and CD8 memory was given one plate. To estimate repertoire size and how much clonotype sharing occurs between individuals, the study deeply sequenced the blood TCR repertoires of a handful of healthy adults. To increase sequencing depth and limit assay-specific biases, different laboratories used diverse techniques to prepare libraries and sequence TCR repertoires. Per donor, leukapheresis produced somewhere between about 0.85 and 9.5 billion PBMCs.

Points on this clone: It has no known antigen specificity. Base qualities are not provided; no much larger clone lies one nucleotide away.

CDR1 is given as SGHNT and CDR2 as YYREEE, both from the germline V gene (reference sequence). The junction shows trimming of 4 bases on V and 3 bases on J, and the gene matches do not reach 13 bases of it. Its CDR3 holds 16 amino acids, cysteine through phenylalanine. Just CDR3 DNA is preserved here, 48 bases in frame from base 1. Donors were healthy HIV-negative adults with no recently reported acute infections or vaccinations. All donors were Caucasian adults living in Nashville, Tennessee, USA. Magnetic negative selection was used to enrich CD4+ T cells, after which naive cells were positively selected on CD45RA and the negative fraction became the memory subset. Blood was obtained by leukapheresis, after which PBMCs were separated by Ficoll-Histopaque density gradient centrifugation and cryopreserved in liquid nitrogen vapor phase. Analytical flow cytometry was used to check the purity and quantity of each magnetically sorted T cell population. Genomic DNA was isolated from every sorted fraction and measured by UV absorbance on a Nanodrop 2000c.

Using the deep immunoSEQ assay, TCR CDR3 regions were amplified from genomic DNA by multiplex PCR. Genomic DNA extracted from each cell subset was distributed evenly over all wells of several immunoSEQ 96-well plates, and each plate served as one replicate. Each replicate PCR for sorted subsets received approximately 200 ng genomic DNA, equal to tens of thousands of T cell genomes. The purified libraries were quantified using a Qubit 3.0 fluorometer, sized with a Bioanalyzer 2100, and then quantified again using the KAPA Library Quantification kit. A separate single-read 150-cycle Illumina NextSeq 550 flow cell was used to sequence each immunoSEQ 96-well plate. As for how the authors treated the data: The immunoSEQ output contained only junctional sequences without quality scores, so filtering could not match that applied to full-length reads. To assign V/J genes and CDR3, sequences were annotated using PyIR, a Python wrapper for IgBLAST v1.9, with IMGT germline references. Reads were filtered out if the reads had weak V/J assignments (E-value above 1e-6), no CDR3, stop codons, out-of-frame junctions, or ambiguous translated residues. V3J clonotypes were defined as sequences sharing the same inferred V gene, J gene, and CDR3 amino acid sequence. The percentage overlap between two repertoires was calculated by dividing the number of shared unique clonotypes by the size of the smaller repertoire. Richness of each repertoire was evaluated using RTK rarefaction, the Chao1 estimator, and Recon v2.1 estimates of unobserved clonotypes. Generation probabilities were computed with OLGA for all TCRbeta clonotypes obtained by the gDNA method from four donors. This immuneACCESS table, as held by TCRdb, lists in-frame sequences with V and J called but not all clones. Of the missing ones, under half trace to an unresolved V gene in checked studies; the others have no known cause. That table furnishes V, J and clone size, whereas the DNA furnished D and trimming. Present in this sample are roughly 2 million clones, 95% of which were seen just once. The top ten clonotypes cover 0.1% to 0.15% of the sample.

The study at large found these results: Pairwise subsampling indicated that sequencing depth was expected to affect the degree of clonotype sharing among donors. Sampling was restricted to blood, and TCR repertoires in tissue are likely to differ from TCR repertoires in blood. Sharing across several donors was observed for about 4.8% of naive CD4, over 3% of naive CD8, over 2% of memory CD4, and about 0.4% of memory CD8 clonotypes. Rarefaction of sorted-subset datasets indicated incomplete sequencing despite the large sequencing depth. Larger estimated clonotype richness was generally found for naive subsets than for memory subsets. Compared with non-shared clonotypes, clonotypes shared by all four sorted-subset donors had higher generation probabilities. The genetic and exposure-history diversity represented was limited by the small number of donors.

Recombination joined TRBV5-4 with TRBJ2-7, with 7 junctional bases fitting TRBD2. The clonotype was recovered from a man aged 18 to 29 in good health. The specimen was naive CD4+ T cells sorted from blood. This sample's cell subset or site label indicates: CD45RA+ positively selected. The nucleotide sequence is TGTGCCAGCAGCCTCGCGTTGGGAGCGGGAAGCTACGAGCAGTACTTC. The resulting protein is CASSLALGAGSYEQYF.